These T cell receptor beta chains were read from a single sample in a study of blood T cell repertoires in COVID-19. Clones were read by immunoSEQ multiplex PCR, and TCRdb kept only the in-frame ones, dropping some. The repertoire includes 150,000 to 200,000 clones, roughly nine tenths of them detected once, and 15% to 20% sits in the top ten. Sequenced: peripheral blood. The source is a man between 60 and 70 years old with active or convalescent COVID-19. Each CDR3 is given with its conserved first and last residue. D genes are given only for firm matches. Clone size, where shown, is once, few, many, or a class for clones that have expanded.

V	size	D	J	DNA	CDR3
TRBV29-1	NA	NA	TRBJ2-7	TGCAGCGTTGAAGCCCGGGATTCAGGTTACGAGCAGTACTTC	CSVEARDSGYEQYF
TRBV28	NA	TRBD2	TRBJ2-5	TGTGCCAGCAGCCCGATCGGGGGGGCGCCGGGTGAGACCCAGTACTTC	CASSPIGGAPGETQYF
TRBV18	NA	TRBD1	TRBJ1-2	TGTGCCAGCTCAGGGCAGGGGGATGGCTACACCTTC	CASSGQGDGYTF
TRBV7-2	NA	TRBD2	TRBJ2-1	TGTGCCAGCAGCTTACTCACCGGGACTAGCAGCCACAATGAGCAGTTCTTC	CASSLLTGTSSHNEQFF
TRBV12-3/TRBV12-4	NA	TRBD1	TRBJ1-1	TGTGCCAGCAGTTGGGACAGCCGGACTGAAGCTTTCTTT	CASSWDSRTEAFF
TRBV10-2	NA	TRBD1	TRBJ1-2	TGCGCCAGCAGTGAGTCTGAGGGGGCCCGTTCACACTTC	CASSESEGARSHF
TRBV5-1	NA	TRBD1	TRBJ1-2	TGCGCCAGCAGCTCCCAAAGCGGGACAGGGATTGGCTACACCTTC	CASSSQSGTGIGYTF
TRBV18	NA	NA	TRBJ1-5	TGTGCCAGCTCATCGAACAGGATAAATCAGCCCCAGCATTTT	CASSSNRINQPQHF
TRBV27	NA	NA	TRBJ1-5	TGTGCCAGCAGTAGTCTAAGGGGTCCCCAGCATTTT	CASSSLRGPQHF
TRBV7-8	NA	NA	TRBJ1-1	TGTGCCAGCAGCCGAGGTGGCAGGGTAGAAACTGAAGCTTTCTTT	CASSRGGRVETEAFF
TRBV7-2	once	NA	TRBJ2-1	TGTGCCAGCAGCCCGGCGGGAACGGGGTCCTACAATGAGCAGTTCTTC	CASSPAGTGSYNEQFF
TRBV6-5	once	TRBD1	TRBJ1-2	TGTGCCAGCAGTCAGGACAGGGGGCAAGGCTATGGCTACACCTTC	CASSQDRGQGYGYTF
TRBV19	NA	TRBD2	TRBJ2-7	TGTGCCAGTAGATTAGCGGGAGGTCTCTACGAGCAGTACTTC	CASRLAGGLYEQYF
TRBV5-1	NA	TRBD2	TRBJ2-1	TGCGCCAGCAGCTTGGCTAGCGGTACCTACAATGAGCAGTTCTTC	CASSLASGTYNEQFF
TRBV5-6	NA	NA	TRBJ1-2	TGTGCCAGCAGCTTGGTCCGCGGGGGGGCGGATGGCTACACCTTC	CASSLVRGGADGYTF
TRBV3-1/TRBV3-2	NA	NA	TRBJ1-6	TGTGCCAGCAGCCAATTACAGGAATATAATTCACCCCTCCACTTT	CASSQLQEYNSPLHF
TRBV2	once	NA	TRBJ2-7	TGTGCCAGCAGTTCTGAGACAGGTCCGACCTACGAGCAGTACTTC	CASSSETGPTYEQYF
TRBV5-1	NA	NA	TRBJ1-6	TGCGCCAGCTCCCGCGATGGGACAAATAATTCACCCCTCCACTTT	CASSRDGTNNSPLHF
TRBV29-1	NA	NA	TRBJ2-7	TGCAGCGTCACAGGCAGCTCCTACGAGCAGTACTTC	CSVTGSSYEQYF
TRBV18	NA	NA	TRBJ2-2	TGTGCCAGCTCACCACCTTTACTCATTAACACCGGGGAGCTGTTTTTT	CASSPPLLINTGELFF
TRBV6-5	few	NA	TRBJ2-7	TGTGCCAGCAGTTATGCCGGGACTGCTCCCTACGAGCAGTACTTC	CASSYAGTAPYEQYF
TRBV5-1	NA	NA	TRBJ1-5	TGCGCCAGCAGCTTGGACTACTTCTCCAATCAGCCCCAGCATTTT	CASSLDYFSNQPQHF
TRBV11-2	NA	TRBD1	TRBJ1-1	TGTGCCAGCACTACTCAGGGGGACACTGAAGCTTTCTTT	CASTTQGDTEAFF
TRBV29-1	once	NA	TRBJ1-1	TGCAGCGTTCTACAGGGACCTAGATCTGAAGCTTTCTTT	CSVLQGPRSEAFF
TRBV6-5	NA	TRBD1	TRBJ2-2	TGTGCCAGCAGTTCAGGACAGGGTGTGTACGGGGAGCTGTTTTTT	CASSSGQGVYGELFF
TRBV2	NA	NA	TRBJ2-5	TGTGCCAGCAGTGACGGCAGGTTGCAAGAGACCCAGTACTTC	CASSDGRLQETQYF
TRBV6-5	NA	TRBD1	TRBJ1-1	TGTGCCACCGTGACAGGGGGAGGGACTGAAGCTTTCTTT	CATVTGGGTEAFF
TRBV7-9	NA	NA	TRBJ1-4	TGTGCCAGTACGGCAGCAACTAATGAAAAACTGTTTTTT	CASTAATNEKLFF